The T cell receptor (beta chain) described here comes from a study of T cells in tuberculosis. Looking at the study overall: IGRA-negative adolescents, IGRA-positive adolescents with latent tuberculosis and adults with active tuberculosis formed this South African cohort. Samples predate treatment or fall within its first 7 days.

Germline CDR1 and CDR2: ENHRY and SYGVKD. The V end was cut by 6 bases, the J end by 9 bases, with 15 bases between. The CDR3 sequence is 13 residues long. This clone occurred a few times. Its antigen is undetermined. The method was immunoSEQ multiplex PCR; TCRdb's version includes in-frame clones alone and lacks a portion of them. In the table there are about 35,000 clones, about 91% of which are singletons. General observations from the study: Using the GMM-specific repertoire gave under 90% accuracy versus around 70% with motifs.

Specified time point: new active TB diagnosis, blood taken before or within 7 days of starting treatment. On average around 100,000 T cells per donor were immunosequenced. The genes are TRBV10-3 and TRBJ1-5; a weak D match, TRBD1 (6 bases). The receptor was isolated from an adult with tuberculosis. Some clones in this sample may be carry-over from other donors' samples. This sample comprised PBMCs, obtained at tuberculosis diagnosis. CDR3 in amino acids: CAISGGQSSPQHF. CDR3 DNA sequence: TGTGCCATCAGCGGTGGACAGAGCTCGCCCCAGCATTTT.